This is a list of T cell receptor beta chains from one sample in a study of cytomegalovirus exposure and HLA in healthy donors. The table came from immunoSEQ multiplex PCR; TCRdb's copy has only in-frame clones and leaves some out. The profile covers some 180,000 clones, with over 75% appearing a single time and about 0.23% taken by the ten largest. The sequenced material came from PBMCs. The receptors stem from a girl under three years old in good health and CMV-seronegative. The CDR3 runs from the conserved cysteine through the conserved F or W. The order of the fields is clone size, V gene, J gene, D gene, CDR3 DNA, CDR3 protein. A D gene is named only where the DNA matches it firmly. Where a row states a size, it is once, few, many or the class of an expanded clone; other rows omit it.

>.|TRBV21-1|TRBJ2-5|.
TGTGCCAGCAGCAAAGCGCTTATTAGCGGGATTTCTCAAGAGACCCAGTACTTC
CASSKALISGISQETQYF
>.|TRBV18|TRBJ2-7|TRBD1
TGTGCCAGCTCCCTGCAGGTGGGACAGGCTCACGAGCAGTACTTC
CASSLQVGQAHEQYF
>.|TRBV19|TRBJ2-3|TRBD2
TGTGCCGGTAGTACTAGCGGTTACACAGATACGCAGTATTTT
CAGSTSGYTDTQYF
>.|TRBV11-3|TRBJ2-2|TRBD2
TGTGCCAGCAGCCGGCGGGAGAGCACCGGGGAGCTGTTTTTT
CASSRRESTGELFF
>few|TRBV6-1|TRBJ1-2|.
TGTGCCAGCAGTGAAGGGGGGCGGTATGGCTACACCTTC
CASSEGGRYGYTF
>.|TRBV2|TRBJ1-1|.
TGTGCCAGCAGTCCGGGGAGGGACACTGAAGCTTTCTTT
CASSPGRDTEAFF
>once|TRBV21-1|TRBJ1-1|.
TGTGCCAGCAGCGACCGGGACAGGGGGCATACTGAAGCTTTCTTT
CASSDRDRGHTEAFF
>.|TRBV29-1|TRBJ2-6|TRBD1
TGCAGCGTTGGGACAGGGGGCGCTGGGGCCAACGTCCTGACTTTC
CSVGTGGAGANVLTF
>.|TRBV25-1|TRBJ1-3|.
TGTGCCAGCAGTGGGACGGGACACAGAGGAAACACCATATATTTT
CASSGTGHRGNTIYF
>.|TRBV5-1|TRBJ1-6|.
TGCGCCAGCAGCTTGCAGGGTGAGGGGACAAATTCACCCCTCCACTTT
CASSLQGEGTNSPLHF
>.|TRBV6-1|TRBJ2-2|TRBD2
TGTGCCATAGGACTAGCGGGGTCCGGGGAGCTGTTTTTT
CAIGLAGSGELFF
>.|TRBV4-3|TRBJ1-4|TRBD1
TGCGCCAGCAGCCGTAGACAGGGTGGTACTAATGAAAAACTGTTTTTT
CASSRRQGGTNEKLFF
>.|TRBV4-1|TRBJ1-6|.
TGCGCCAGCAGCACCCCTGGCGGGGGTAGCTCCTATAATTCACCCCTCCACTTT
CASSTPGGGSSYNSPLHF
>.|TRBV2|TRBJ2-3|TRBD2
TGTGCCAGCAGTGTCGAGGTCGGACTCCGGGAGGGGCAGTATTTT
CASSVEVGLREGQYF
>.|TRBV27|TRBJ2-7|.
TGTGCCAGCAGTTTACGGGGGTCGGCTTACGAGCAGTACTTC
CASSLRGSAYEQYF
>once|TRBV30|TRBJ2-7|.
TGTGCCTGGAGGGCCCCCCGTGAGGGGGTCACCTACGAGCAGTACTTC
CAWRAPREGVTYEQYF
>.|TRBV19|TRBJ2-7|.
TGTGCCAGTAGACAGACAGACATACCTTCCTACGAGCAGTACTTC
CASRQTDIPSYEQYF
>.|TRBV27|TRBJ2-7|.
TGTGCCAGCAGTCGAGGACTTTTAGGGTTGAGCGAGCAGTACTTC
CASSRGLLGLSEQYF
>.|TRBV5-1|TRBJ2-7|TRBD1
TGCGCCAGCAGCTTGGAGGGACAGGTTATATACGAGCAGTACTTC
CASSLEGQVIYEQYF
>.|TRBV14|TRBJ2-3|.
TGTGCCAGCAGCCAAAGCGGCATGCATACGCAGTATTTT
CASSQSGMHTQYF
>.|TRBV29-1|TRBJ2-1|TRBD2
TGCAGCGTGGCGGCTAGCGGACCCAATGAGCAGTTCTTC
CSVAASGPNEQFF
>.|TRBV7-6|TRBJ2-2|.
TGTGCCAGCAGCTTAGGTCCGGGAAGCGGGGAGCTGTTTTTT
CASSLGPGSGELFF
>.|TRBV9|TRBJ1-4|.
TGTGCCAGCAGCCCCTCCGGTACAGCTAATGAAAAACTGTTTTTT
CASSPSGTANEKLFF
>few|TRBV18|TRBJ1-2|.
TGTGCCAGCTCACCGGTAAACAGGGACCCTAACTATGGCTACACCTTC
CASSPVNRDPNYGYTF
>.|TRBV19|TRBJ2-3|TRBD2
TGTGCCAGTAGTATCGCCCTAGCGGCTAGCACAGATACGCAGTATTTT
CASSIALAASTDTQYF
>.|TRBV21-1|TRBJ1-4|.
TGTGCCAGCAGCAAAGAAGCGGGGCCCGAAGGGGAAAAACTGTTTTTT
CASSKEAGPEGEKLFF
>.|TRBV14|TRBJ1-1|TRBD1
TGTGCCAGCAGCCTACGCACAGGGGGCTCGACTGAAGCTTTCTTT
CASSLRTGGSTEAFF
>.|TRBV7-2|TRBJ2-3|.
TGTGCCAGCAGCTTAGGGCAAAGCACAGATACGCAGTATTTT
CASSLGQSTDTQYF
>.|TRBV6-5|TRBJ2-3|.
TGTGCCAGCAGTTACTCGGCGGGGTACACAGATACGCAGTATTTT
CASSYSAGYTDTQYF
>.|TRBV5-1|TRBJ1-2|TRBD1
TGCGCCAGCAGCCCTGGACAGGGTGGCTACACCTTC
CASSPGQGGYTF